The rows below give T cell receptor beta chains drawn from one sample of a study of somatic mutations in cytotoxic T cells in rheumatoid arthritis. The table came from immunoSEQ multiplex PCR; TCRdb's copy has only in-frame clones and leaves some out. The sample shows under 15,000 clones, 70% to 80% of them seen only once. The sequencing input was CD8+ T cells sorted from blood. Receptors originate from a man in his fifties or sixties in good health. Each CDR3 is given without its conserved first and last residue.

v_gene	j_gene	CDR3aa
TRBV2	TRBJ1-6	ASSALGESSYNSPLH
TRBV4-2	TRBJ2-1	ASSPLAGGPANEQF
TRBV6-5	TRBJ1-2	ASSRDSTYGYT
TRBV6-6	TRBJ1-2	ASSPGGGVLFGYT
TRBV13	TRBJ1-5	ASSLGVGPNQPQH
TRBV6-5	TRBJ2-1	ASRYNEQF
TRBV6-5	TRBJ2-1	ASSYSDYNEQF
TRBV27	TRBJ2-3	ASSLAGGRPDTQY
TRBV19	TRBJ1-1	ASSLLPGNTEAF
TRBV2	TRBJ1-2	ASSEVSGMNYGYT
TRBV7-8	TRBJ2-1	ASSALGTGNEQF
TRBV9	TRBJ2-1	ASSVAQSYSYNEQF
TRBV5-1	TRBJ2-7	ASSLAEGQPYEQY
TRBV5-1	TRBJ1-5	ASSPTTPYSNQPQH
TRBV28	TRBJ2-2	ASSLLGTSGVNTGELF
TRBV2	TRBJ1-3	ASSEGGAIGNTIY
TRBV25-1	-	ASSAGTGTYEQY
TRBV9	TRBJ2-6	ASSVRGGTGANVLT
TRBV7-8	TRBJ2-7	ASSYAREGIYEQY
TRBV5-3	TRBJ1-4	ARSRFYCMRGDNEKLF
TRBV5-8	TRBJ1-1	ASSPQVTGNRWAF
TRBV2	TRBJ2-1	ASSEVRELDNEQF
TRBV7-3	TRBJ2-1	ASSLSTGGGNEQF
TRBV4-3	TRBJ2-3	ASSLQREGVFGTQY
TRBV9	TRBJ2-3	ASSAPTGTTVDTQY
TRBV5-6	TRBJ1-5	ASSTTGGAGNQPQH
TRBV27	TRBJ1-2	ASSLIWSNDNFANYGYT
TRBV5-1	TRBJ2-4	ASGPNFEGAKNIQY
TRBV29-1	TRBJ2-7	SVEGGRYEQY
TRBV28	TRBJ1-5	ASRPPGQGTYSNQPQH